This TCR beta chain originates from a study of glioma-infiltrating T cells. Whole-study results and caveats: Gliomas, especially low-grade, showed above-expected tissue-blood divergence; non-neoplastic patients showed below.

CDR1 is MDHEN, CDR2 SYDVKM, per germline. Trimming pared 6 bases from V and 10 bases from J, leaving 19 bases between. The CDR3 sequence is 15 residues long. The iRepertoire nested amplicon-rescue multiplex PCR amplified TCR alpha and beta CDR3s from RNA. TCRdb processed the multiplex PCR reads anew with MiXCR; each CDR3 protein has one entry. The table shows 160,000 or so distinct CDR3 sequences, with about 47% occurring only once. This clonotype was found many times. No antigen is known for it. The TCR sequence derives from a human donor with low-grade glioma or glioblastoma, undergoing nonglioma brain surgery, or in good health (not recorded which). The chain joins TRBV28 to TRBJ1-6; D possibly corresponds to TRBD1 (6 bases). The sample taken for sequencing was glioma tissue, nonneoplastic brain tissue, or PBMCs (not recorded which). DNA of the CDR3: TGTGCCAGCAGATCCCTTAAGGGGGGCGGCTCACCCCTCCACTTT. Translation gives CASRSLKGGGSPLHF.